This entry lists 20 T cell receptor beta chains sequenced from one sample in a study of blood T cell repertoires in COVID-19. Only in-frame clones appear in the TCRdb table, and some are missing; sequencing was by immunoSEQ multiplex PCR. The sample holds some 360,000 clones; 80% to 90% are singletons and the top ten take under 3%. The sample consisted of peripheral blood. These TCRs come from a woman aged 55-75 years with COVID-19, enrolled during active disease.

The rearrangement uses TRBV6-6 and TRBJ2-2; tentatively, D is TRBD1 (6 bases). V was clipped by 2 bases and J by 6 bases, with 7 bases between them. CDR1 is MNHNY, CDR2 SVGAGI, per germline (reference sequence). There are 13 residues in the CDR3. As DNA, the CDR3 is TGTGCCAGCAGTTACAAGGGGGCCGGGGAGCTGTTTTTT. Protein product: CASSYKGAGELFF.

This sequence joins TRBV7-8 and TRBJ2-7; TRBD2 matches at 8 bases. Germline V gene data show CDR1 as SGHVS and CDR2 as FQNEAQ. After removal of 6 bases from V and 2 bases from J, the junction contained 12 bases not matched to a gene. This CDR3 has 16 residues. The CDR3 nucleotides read TGTGCCAGCAGTCTACTTAATCGCGGGGGGACCTACGAGCAGTACTTC. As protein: CASSLLNRGGTYEQYF. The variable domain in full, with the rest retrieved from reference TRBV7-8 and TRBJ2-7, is GAGVSQSPRYKVAKRGQDVALRCDPISGHVSLFWYQQALGQGPEFLTYFQNEAQLDKSGLPSDRFFAERPEGSVSTLKIQRTQQEDSAVYLCASSLLNRGGTYEQYFGPGTRLTVT.

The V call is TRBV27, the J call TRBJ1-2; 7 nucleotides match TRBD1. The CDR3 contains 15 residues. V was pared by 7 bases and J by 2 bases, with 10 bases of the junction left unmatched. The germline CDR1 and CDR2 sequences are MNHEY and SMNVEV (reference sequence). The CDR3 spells CASNTVGGANYGYTF. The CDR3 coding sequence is TGTGCCAGCAATACAGTAGGGGGCGCAAACTATGGCTACACCTTC.

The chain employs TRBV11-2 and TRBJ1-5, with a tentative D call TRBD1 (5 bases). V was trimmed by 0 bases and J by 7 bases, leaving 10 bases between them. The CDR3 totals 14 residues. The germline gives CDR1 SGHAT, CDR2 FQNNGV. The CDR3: CASSLDGGDQPQHF. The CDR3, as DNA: TGTGCCAGCAGCTTAGATGGAGGGGACCAGCCCCAGCATTTT.

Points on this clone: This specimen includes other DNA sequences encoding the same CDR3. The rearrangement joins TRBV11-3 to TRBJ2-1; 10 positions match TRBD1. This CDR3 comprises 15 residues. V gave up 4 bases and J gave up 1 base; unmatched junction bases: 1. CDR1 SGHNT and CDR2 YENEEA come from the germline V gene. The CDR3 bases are TGTGCCAGCAGCTCGGACAGGGGGTCCTACAATGAGCAGTTCTTC. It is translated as CASSSDRGSYNEQFF.

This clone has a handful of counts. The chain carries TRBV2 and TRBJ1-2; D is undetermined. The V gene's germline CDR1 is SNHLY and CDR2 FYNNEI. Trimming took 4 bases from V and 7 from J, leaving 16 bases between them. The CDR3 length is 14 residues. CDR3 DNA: TGTGCCAGCAGTGGGACCCACACCGGAGGTGGCTACACCTTC. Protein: CASSGTHTGGGYTF.

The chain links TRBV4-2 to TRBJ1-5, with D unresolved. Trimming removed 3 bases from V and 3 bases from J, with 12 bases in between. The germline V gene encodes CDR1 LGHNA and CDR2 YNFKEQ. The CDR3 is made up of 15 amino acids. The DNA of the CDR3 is TGTGCCAGCAGCCAGAGGGAGGGAGACAATCAGCCCCAGCATTTT. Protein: CASSQREGDNQPQHF.

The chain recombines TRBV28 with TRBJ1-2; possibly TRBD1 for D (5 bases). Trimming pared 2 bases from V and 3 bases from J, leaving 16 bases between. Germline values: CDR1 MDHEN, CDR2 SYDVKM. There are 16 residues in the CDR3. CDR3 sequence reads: CASSLTGRDRDYGYTF. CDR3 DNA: TGTGCCAGCAGTTTAACGGGCAGGGATCGGGACTATGGCTACACCTTC.

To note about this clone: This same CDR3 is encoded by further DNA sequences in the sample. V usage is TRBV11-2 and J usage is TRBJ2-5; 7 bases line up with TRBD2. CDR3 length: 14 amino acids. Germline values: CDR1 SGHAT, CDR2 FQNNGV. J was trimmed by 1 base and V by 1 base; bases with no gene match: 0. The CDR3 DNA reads TGTGCCAGCAGCTTAGGGACTAGCCAAGAGACCCAGTACTTC. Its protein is CASSLGTSQETQYF.

The CDR3 is CASSQGVRTGVQGGSPLHF. The CDR3 DNA reads TGTGCCAGCAGCCAAGGTGTCCGGACAGGGGTTCAGGGCGGATCACCCCTCCACTTT. The rearrangement links TRBV3-1 (or the pseudogene TRBV3-2) to TRBJ1-6; TRBD1 matches 9 bases. The CDR3 covers 19 residues. Germline-derived CDR1 and CDR2 are LGHDT and YNNKEL (reference sequence). V was clipped by 1 base and J by 10 bases; unmatched bases: 17.

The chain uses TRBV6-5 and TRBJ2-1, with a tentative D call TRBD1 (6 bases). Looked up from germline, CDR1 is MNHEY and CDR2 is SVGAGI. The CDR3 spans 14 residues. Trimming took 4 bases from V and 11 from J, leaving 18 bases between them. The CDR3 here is CASSFPGQLSQQFF. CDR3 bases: TGTGCCAGCAGTTTCCCAGGACAGCTTTCGCAGCAGTTCTTC.

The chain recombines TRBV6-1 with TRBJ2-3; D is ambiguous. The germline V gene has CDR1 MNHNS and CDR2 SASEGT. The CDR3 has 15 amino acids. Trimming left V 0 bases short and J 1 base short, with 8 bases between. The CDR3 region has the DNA TGTGCCAGCAGTGAAGCTCGGTTTGGCACAGATACGCAGTATTTT. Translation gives CASSEARFGTDTQYF.

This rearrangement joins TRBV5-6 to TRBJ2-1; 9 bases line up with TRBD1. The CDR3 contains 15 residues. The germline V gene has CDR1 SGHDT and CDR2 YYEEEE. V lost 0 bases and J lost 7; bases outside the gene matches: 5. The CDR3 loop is CASSLVGTGMNEQFF. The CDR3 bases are TGTGCCAGCAGCTTGGTGGGGACAGGGATGAATGAGCAGTTCTTC.

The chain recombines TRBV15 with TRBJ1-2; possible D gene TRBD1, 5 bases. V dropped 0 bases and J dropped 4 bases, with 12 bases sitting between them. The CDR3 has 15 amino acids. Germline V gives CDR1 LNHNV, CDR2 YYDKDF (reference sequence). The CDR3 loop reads CATSRDQGAIYGYTF. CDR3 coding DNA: TGTGCCACCAGCAGAGATCAAGGGGCTATCTATGGCTACACCTTC.

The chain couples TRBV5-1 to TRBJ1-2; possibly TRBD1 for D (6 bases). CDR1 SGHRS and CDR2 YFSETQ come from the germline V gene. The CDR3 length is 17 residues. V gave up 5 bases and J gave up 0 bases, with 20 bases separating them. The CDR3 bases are TGCGCCAGCAGTTCCGAAGGGGGGGTTACTTCTAACTATGGCTACACCTTC. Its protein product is CASSSEGGVTSNYGYTF.

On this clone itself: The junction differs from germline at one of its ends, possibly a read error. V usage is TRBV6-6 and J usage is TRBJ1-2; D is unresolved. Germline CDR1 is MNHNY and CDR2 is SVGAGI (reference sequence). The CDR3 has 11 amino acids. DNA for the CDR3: TGTGCCAGCAGTGGATCCGGGAACCACGTCTTC. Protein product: CASSGSGNHVF.

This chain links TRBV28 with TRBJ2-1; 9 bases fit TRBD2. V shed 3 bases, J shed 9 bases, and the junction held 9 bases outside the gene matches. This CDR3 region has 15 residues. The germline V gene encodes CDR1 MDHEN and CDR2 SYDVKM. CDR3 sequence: CASSFPTSGIGEQFF. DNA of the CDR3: TGTGCCAGCAGTTTTCCGACTAGCGGTATAGGTGAGCAGTTCTTC. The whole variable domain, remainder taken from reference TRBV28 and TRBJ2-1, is DVKVTQSSRYLVKRTGEKVFLECVQDMDHENMFWYRQDPGLGLRLIYFSYDVKMKEKGDIPEGYSVSREKKERFSLILESASTNQTSMYLCASSFPTSGIGEQFFGPGTRLTVL.

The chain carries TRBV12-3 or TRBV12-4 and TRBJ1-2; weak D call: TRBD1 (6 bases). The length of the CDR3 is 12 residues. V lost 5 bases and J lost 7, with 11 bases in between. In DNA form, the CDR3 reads TGTGCCAGCAGTGTTAACAGGGTTGGCTACACCTTC. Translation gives CASSVNRVGYTF.

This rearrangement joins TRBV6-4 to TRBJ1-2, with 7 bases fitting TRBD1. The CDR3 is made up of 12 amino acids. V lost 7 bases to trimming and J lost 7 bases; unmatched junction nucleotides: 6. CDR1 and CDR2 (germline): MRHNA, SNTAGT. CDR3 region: CASTRQGVGYTF. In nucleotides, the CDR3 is TGTGCCAGCACCCGACAGGGCGTTGGCTACACCTTC.

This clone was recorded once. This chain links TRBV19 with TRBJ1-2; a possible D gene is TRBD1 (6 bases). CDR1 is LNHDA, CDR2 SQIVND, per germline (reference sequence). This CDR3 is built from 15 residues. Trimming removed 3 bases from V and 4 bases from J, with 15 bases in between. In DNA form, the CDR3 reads TGTGCCAGTAGTATTTTCTCCGGCAGGGGCTATGGCTACACCTTC. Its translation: CASSIFSGRGYGYTF. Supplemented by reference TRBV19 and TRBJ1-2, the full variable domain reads DGGITQSPKYLFRKEGQNVTLSCEQNLNHDAMYWYRQDPGQGLRLIYYSQIVNDFQKGDIAEGYSVSREKKESFPLTVTSAQKNPTAFYLCASSIFSGRGYGYTFGSGTRLTVV.